The 4 T cell receptor beta chains presented below share a single source sample, sequenced in a study of radiation and T cells in renal cell carcinoma. The protocol was immunoSEQ multiplex PCR, while the TCRdb copy is restricted to in-frame clones and leaves out a portion. Of 45,000 to 55,000 clones listed, 80% are singletons. Time point defined: blood 2 weeks post-SBRT. The sample's treatment: 15 Gy SBRT to primary tumor, nephrectomy 4 weeks later. The sample here was blood, taken from a patient whose treatment included radiotherapy and nephrectomy. These receptors all come from an older woman with renal cell carcinoma.

CDR3 amino acids: CATANTEAFF. The CDR3 coding sequence is TGTGCCACCGCGAACACTGAAGCTTTCTTT. The chain combines TRBV10-3 with TRBJ1-1; unclear D gene. The V gene's germline CDR1 is ENHRY and CDR2 SYGVKD. The CDR3 has 10 residues. Trimming removed 10 bases from V and 1 base from J, with 4 bases in between.

This clone occurred a few times. V and J are TRBV11-3 and TRBJ2-2, with 8 bases matching TRBD1. The germline CDR1 and CDR2 sequences are SGHNT and YENEEA. V gave up 6 bases and J gave up 2 bases; unmatched junction bases: 11. This CDR3 region has 17 residues. DNA of the CDR3: TGTGCCAGCAGTCAAGGACAGGGAGAACCTAACACCGGGGAGCTGTTTTTT. Translated: CASSQGQGEPNTGELFF.

The genes are TRBV7-9 and TRBJ2-5, with D perhaps matching TRBD2 (5 bases). The V gene lost 5 bases and the J gene lost 5 bases, with 12 bases spanning the gap. The CDR3 length is 13 residues. Germline V lookup: CDR1 SEHNR, CDR2 FQNEAQ (reference sequence). The CDR3 is CASSLLTGETQYF. In DNA form, the CDR3 reads TGTGCCAGCAGCCTACTTACGGGGGAGACCCAGTACTTC.

The rearrangement uses TRBV19 and TRBJ2-5; perhaps TRBD1 as D (6 bases). Trimming cost V 5 bases and J 6 bases, with 16 bases left between them. Looked up from germline, CDR1 is LNHDA and CDR2 is SQIVND (reference sequence). This CDR3 spans 14 amino acids. The DNA of the CDR3 is TGTGCCAGTAGTCCAGGGGCCCTAATCCAGACCCAGTACTTC. Translating it yields CASSPGALIQTQYF.